This TCR beta chain is from a study of T-cell reconstitution after alpha-beta-depleted transplantation in children. The CDR3 extends over 14 amino acids. From germline, CDR1 is DFQATT and CDR2 SNEGSKA (reference sequence). The J segment lost 6 bases and the V segment lost 3 bases, leaving 5 bases of the junction unmatched. Unique molecular identifiers were used to barcode this TCRbeta library. MiXCR, run by TCRdb on the PCR reads, gives a single entry per CDR3 protein. The table includes 610,000 or so distinct CDR3 sequences, over 20% detected once. Study observations and caveats: One year after transplant, T-cell counts and diversity came mostly from newly produced T cells.

This clonotype has only a few counts. Its antigen is unidentified. The sequencing here drew on PBMCs, taken before TCRalphabeta/CD19-depleted stem cell transplant. The rearrangement links TRBV20-1 to TRBJ2-1; 10 nucleotides line up with TRBD2. This clonotype was obtained from a boy under two years old with Wiskott-Aldrich syndrome, due to receive a stem cell transplant. The CDR3 DNA sequence: TGCAGTGCTAGGGACCCTAGCGGGAGCAATGAGCAGTTCTTC. Protein product: CSARDPSGSNEQFF.